The 29 T cell receptor beta chains reported below all come from one sample, sequenced in a study of T cell responses to AZD1222 COVID-19 vaccine. Profiling relied on immunoSEQ multiplex PCR, and the TCRdb table lists in-frame clones only, not all of them. The repertoire includes over 110,000 clones, 85% to 95% of them detected once, and approximately 5.4% sits in the top ten. This specimen consisted of peripheral blood, obtained on day 0 of AZD1222 vaccination. These receptors originate from an adult in good health.

CDR3 bases: TGTGCCATCAGTGACACAGGTACAACTAATGAAAAACTGTTTTTT. As protein: CAISDTGTTNEKLFF. The chain recombines TRBV10-3 with TRBJ1-4; TRBD1 is a possible D gene (5 bases). Germline CDR1 and CDR2: ENHRY and SYGVKD. This CDR3 comprises 15 residues. The germline V and J ends were trimmed by 3 bases and 0 bases, with 8 bases remaining between them.

The rearrangement joins TRBV7-9 to TRBJ2-2; TRBD2 matches at 9 bases. Per the germline V gene, CDR1 is SEHNR and CDR2 is FQNEAQ (reference sequence). The CDR3 length is 16 residues. The V segment lost 4 bases and the J segment 0 bases; nucleotides outside the gene matches: 3. DNA of the CDR3: TGTGCCAGCAGCTCTTTAGCGGGAGCGAACACCGGGGAGCTGTTTTTT. Translating gives CASSSLAGANTGELFF.

This sequence joins TRBV7-2 and TRBJ1-2; D unclear. V lost 5 bases and J lost 8, with 15 bases in between. This CDR3 region has 13 residues. Germline-derived CDR1 and CDR2 are SGHTA and FQGNSA. The CDR3 loop is CASSNKLSRGYTF. CDR3 nucleotides: TGTGCCAGCAGCAACAAACTGTCGAGAGGCTACACCTTC.

This chain uses TRBV18 with TRBJ2-7; D unresolved. CDR3 length: 14 amino acids. The V gene lost 0 bases and the J gene lost 1 base, with 7 bases spanning the gap. From germline, CDR1 is KGHSH and CDR2 LQKENI. In DNA, the CDR3 is TGTGCCAGCTCACCACCGACGGGTTCCTACGAGCAGTACTTC. Translation: CASSPPTGSYEQYF.

The chain is built from TRBV19 and TRBJ2-7; 7 bases match TRBD1. This CDR3 region has 15 residues. From germline, CDR1 is LNHDA and CDR2 SQIVND (reference sequence). Unmatched junction bases numbered 5, after V lost 2 bases and J lost 1 base. The CDR3 reads CASSILQGPSYEQYF. CDR3 DNA: TGTGCCAGTAGTATACTACAGGGGCCTTCCTACGAGCAGTACTTC.

The rearrangement uses TRBV2 and TRBJ2-7; D uncertain. The CDR3 contains 13 residues. Germline values: CDR1 SNHLY, CDR2 FYNNEI. Trimming removed 6 bases from V and 12 bases from J, with 21 bases in between. CDR3 region: CASSANLPYGRYF. CDR3 DNA: TGTGCCAGCAGCGCGAACCTTCCCTACGGTCGGTACTTC.

The chain uses TRBV7-8 and TRBJ1-2, with 10 bases that match TRBD1. The V gene end was trimmed by 5 bases and the J gene end by 8 bases; junction bases not matched to a gene: 11. The CDR3 extends over 15 amino acids. From germline, CDR1 is SGHVS and CDR2 FQNEAQ. The CDR3 region is CASSGGRQGARGYTF. The CDR3 DNA reads as TGTGCCAGCAGCGGGGGACGACAGGGGGCGCGAGGCTACACCTTC.

The chain joins TRBV29-1 to TRBJ1-1; weak D call: TRBD1 (5 bases). This CDR3 is built from 12 residues. The V gene's germline CDR1 is SQVTM and CDR2 ANQGSEA. With 4 bases removed from V and 3 bases from J, the gap between germline ends came to 9 bases. CDR3 in DNA: TGCAGCGTTGCAGGGCCGGACACTGAAGCTTTCTTT. Translating gives CSVAGPDTEAFF.

The V gene is TRBV3-1 (or the pseudogene TRBV3-2), the J gene TRBJ2-3; D remains unclear. Germline V gene lookup returns CDR1 LGHDT and CDR2 YNNKEL (reference sequence). This CDR3 is 14 amino acids long. V gave up 2 bases and J gave up 4 bases, with 10 bases separating them. CDR3 sequence (DNA): TGTGCCAGCAGCCAAAACCCTCTTCCAGATACGCAGTATTTT. Translated, it gives CASSQNPLPDTQYF.

CDR3 nucleotides: TGCGCCAGCAGCTCGGGCATAAGCCCAGAGACCCAGTACTTC. The encoded protein is CASSSGISPETQYF. The J gene is TRBJ2-5, the V gene TRBV5-1; D not resolved. Germline lookup yields CDR1 SGHRS and CDR2 YFSETQ. V was pared by 3 bases and J by 4 bases, with 13 bases between. This CDR3 region has 14 residues.

This clone has more than one count but fewer than ten. The rearrangement joins TRBV4-1 to TRBJ1-2; 7 bases are shared with TRBD1. The CDR3 sequence is 14 residues long. The V gene's germline CDR1 is MGHRA and CDR2 YSYEKL. V trimming: 4 bases; J trimming: 6 bases; junction bases outside the gene matches: 8. CDR3 nucleotide sequence: TGCGCCAGCAGCCTAGCCACAGGGGTGGATGGCTACACCTTC. It encodes CASSLATGVDGYTF.

The rearrangement uses TRBV4-2 and TRBJ2-2, with D unclear. V lost 1 base and J lost 5, with 11 bases in between. This CDR3 spans 15 amino acids. Germline CDR1 is LGHNA and CDR2 is YNFKEQ. The CDR3 region is CASSQAEEETGELFF. The CDR3 nucleotides read TGTGCCAGCAGCCAAGCGGAAGAGGAAACCGGGGAGCTGTTTTTT.

This clone was seen a single time. The rearrangement joins TRBV6-5 to TRBJ2-5; D perhaps matches TRBD1 (6 bases). The CDR3 length is 14 residues. V was clipped by 5 bases and J by 5 bases, with 15 bases between them. CDR1 is MNHEY and CDR2 is SVGAGI in the germline V gene. The CDR3 spells CASSIQGAAETQYF. CDR3 coding DNA: TGTGCCAGCAGTATACAGGGAGCCGCGGAGACCCAGTACTTC.

This chain uses TRBV21-1 with TRBJ2-1; the D call in the table, TRBD1, was not verified against the DNA. TRBV21-1 is recorded as a pseudogene. This CDR3 is 15 amino acids long. The CDR3 DNA sequence: TGTGCCAGCAGCAAAAAGGGGACAGATCGCAATGAGCAGTTCTTC. Protein: CASSKKGTDRNEQFF.

This rearrangement joins TRBV28 to TRBJ1-2; no firm D call. This CDR3 is 13 amino acids long. Germline CDR1 is MDHEN and CDR2 is SYDVKM. The ends were cut back, 5 bases at V and 2 bases at J, with 9 bases in the middle. CDR3 sequence reads: CASSNQLNYGYTF. The CDR3 nucleotides read TGTGCCAGCAGTAACCAGCTAAACTATGGCTACACCTTC.

The V gene is TRBV4-3, the J gene TRBJ2-2; 7 bases are shared with TRBD1. Germline V CDR1 and CDR2: LGHNA, YSLEER. V was clipped by 4 bases and J by 2 bases; unmatched bases: 4. There are 15 residues in the CDR3. The CDR3 loop is CASSPRDSNTGELFF. CDR3 bases: TGCGCCAGCAGCCCCCGGGACAGCAACACCGGGGAGCTGTTTTTT.

This chain links TRBV4-1 with TRBJ2-6, with 10 positions matching TRBD2. V gave up 0 bases and J gave up 0 bases; unmatched junction bases: 5. Germline values: CDR1 MGHRA, CDR2 YSYEKL. The CDR3 length is 19 residues. CDR3 nucleotide sequence: TGCGCCAGCAGCCAAGATGGGACTAGCGCCGTCTCTGGGGCCAACGTCCTGACTTTC. Translated: CASSQDGTSAVSGANVLTF.

The CDR3 nucleotides are TGTGCCAGCCGGAAGGGGCAGGTTTATGGCTACACCTTC. Translation: CASRKGQVYGYTF. The chain links TRBV2 to TRBJ1-2, with D possibly being TRBD1 (5 bases). CDR1 and CDR2 from the germline V gene are SNHLY and FYNNEI. The CDR3 runs to 13 residues. Trimming shortened V by 8 bases and J by 5 bases, and 15 bases separated the two germline ends.

The gene calls are TRBV29-1 and TRBJ1-1; a weak D match, TRBD1 (5 bases). The germline CDR1 and CDR2 sequences are SQVTM and ANQGSEA. CDR3 size: 13 residues. Trimming removed 6 bases from V and 6 bases from J, with 17 bases in between. The CDR3 DNA reads as TGCAGCGTGTCTGTTTCCAGGGAAGCTGAAGCTTTCTTT. Amino acids: CSVSVSREAEAFF.

The J gene is TRBJ1-2, the V gene TRBV18; maybe TRBD1 (6 bases). The germline CDR1 and CDR2 sequences are KGHSH and LQKENI. CDR3 length: 13 residues. The V end lost 8 bases, the J end lost 3 bases, and 13 bases lay between the germline ends. In nucleotides, the CDR3 is TGTGCCAGCCAACACAGGGAGGACTATGGCTACACCTTC. As protein: CASQHREDYGYTF.

V gene TRBV30 combines with J gene TRBJ1-1; the D gene is possibly TRBD1 (6 bases). V gave up 0 bases and J gave up 7 bases, with 6 bases separating them. This CDR3 spans 11 amino acids. Looked up from germline, CDR1 is GTSNPN and CDR2 is SVGIG (reference sequence). The CDR3 loop reads CAWSVGGEAFF. CDR3 nucleotide sequence: TGTGCCTGGAGTGTAGGGGGTGAAGCTTTCTTT.

The chain combines TRBV19 with TRBJ1-5; the match to TRBD1 covers 7 bases. This CDR3 contains 16 residues. Trimming took 6 bases from V and 2 from J; bases not matched to a gene: 10. Germline-derived CDR1 and CDR2 are LNHDA and SQIVND (reference sequence). DNA of the CDR3: TGTGCCAGTAGCCCGACAGGGATGAGAGGCAATCAGCCCCAGCATTTT. As protein: CASSPTGMRGNQPQHF.

The V and J genes are TRBV5-4 and TRBJ2-1, with 8 bases fitting TRBD2. Trimming took 0 bases from V and 2 from J; bases not matched to a gene: 4. This CDR3 has 16 residues. CDR1 is SGHNT, CDR2 YYREEE, per germline (reference sequence). CDR3 protein: CASSLGGGRTYNEQFF. The CDR3 DNA follows: TGTGCCAGCAGCTTGGGGGGCGGGAGGACCTACAATGAGCAGTTCTTC.

The chain joins TRBV18 to TRBJ1-2; D ambiguous. V gave up 1 base and J gave up 3 bases, with 12 bases separating them. The CDR3 contains 15 residues. In germline, CDR1 is KGHSH, CDR2 LQKENI. CDR3 residues: CASSPQRDEYYGYTF. CDR3 coding DNA: TGTGCCAGCTCACCACAGCGCGACGAATACTATGGCTACACCTTC.

The chain combines TRBV6-1 with TRBJ1-2, with D perhaps matching TRBD1 (5 bases). Germline CDR1 and CDR2: MNHNS and SASEGT. The CDR3 runs 12 residues. V lost 8 bases to trimming and J lost 8 bases, with 15 bases between them. CDR3 sequence: CASAVGDGGYTF. As DNA, the CDR3 is TGTGCCAGCGCAGTAGGGGATGGAGGCTACACCTTC.

CDR3 sequence (DNA): TGTGCCAGCAGCCCGAACGTTGGAAACACCATATATTTT. It translates to CASSPNVGNTIYF. The J gene is TRBJ1-3, the V gene TRBV11-3; D call uncertain. Germline V gene sequence: CDR1 SGHNT, CDR2 YENEEA. Trimming stripped 5 bases from V and 3 bases from J, with 8 bases between. The CDR3 runs to 13 residues.

This sequence joins TRBV2 and TRBJ2-2; 7 bases are shared with TRBD1. This CDR3 spans 14 amino acids. Germline values: CDR1 SNHLY, CDR2 FYNNEI. The V and J ends lost 7 bases and 0 bases, in that order; junction bases with no gene match: 2. CDR3 region: CASKQGPNTGELFF. CDR3 in DNA: TGTGCCAGCAAACAGGGGCCGAACACCGGGGAGCTGTTTTTT.

This chain joins TRBV6-1 and TRBJ1-5; 9 bases map to TRBD1. V trimming: 2 bases; J trimming: 6 bases; junction bases outside the gene matches: 8. The CDR3 extends over 16 amino acids. Germline CDR1 and CDR2: MNHNS and SASEGT. The CDR3: CASSEKGGQGSQPQHF. The CDR3 DNA sequence: TGTGCCAGCAGTGAAAAGGGGGGACAGGGTAGTCAGCCCCAGCATTTT.

This chain uses TRBV27 with TRBJ2-1; the D is unclear. The CDR3 has 13 amino acids. With 4 bases removed from V and 8 bases from J, the gap between germline ends came to 12 bases. Germline lookup yields CDR1 MNHEY and CDR2 SMNVEV (reference sequence). The CDR3 is CASSSEKSDEQFF. The CDR3 DNA follows: TGTGCCAGCAGTTCGGAAAAATCCGATGAGCAGTTCTTC.